Below are 23 T cell receptor beta chains sequenced from a single sample in a study of CD8 T cells in ankylosing spondylitis. TCRdb passed the 5' RACE reads through MiXCR, listing each CDR3 protein once. Here the sample spans around 250,000 distinct CDR3 sequences, about 10% being singletons. Sequencing was carried out using blood, either unsorted or a sorted T cell fraction (not recorded which). The source is a male donor with ankylosing spondylitis or in good health (not recorded which).

This clonotype has just a few counts. The chain employs TRBV6-1 and TRBJ2-1, with a tentative D call TRBD2 (5 bases). Trimming took 5 bases from V and 7 from J, leaving 12 bases between them. From germline, CDR1 is MNHNS and CDR2 SASEGT. The CDR3 covers 13 residues. The CDR3, as DNA: TGTGCCAGCAGTCGGGGTGGGTCTAATGAGCAGTTCTTC. Its protein product is CASSRGGSNEQFF.

This clonotype occurred a few times. V and J are TRBV9 and TRBJ1-6, with 9 bases that match TRBD1. Germline V gene sequence: CDR1 SGDLS, CDR2 YYNGEE. Trimming at V came to 4 bases and at J to 6 bases, leaving 5 bases not matched to a gene. The CDR3 contains 15 residues. The CDR3 reads CASSPGTGRNSPLHF. DNA of the CDR3: TGTGCCAGCAGCCCTGGGACAGGGCGTAATTCACCCCTCCACTTT.

This clonotype has more than one count but fewer than ten. The chain has TRBV5-1 and TRBJ2-7, with TRBD2 matching over 10 bases. The CDR3 runs to 15 residues. Per germline, CDR1 SGHRS and CDR2 YFSETQ. V was clipped by 4 bases and J by 1 base; unmatched bases: 5. The CDR3 here is CASSVGTSDSYEQYF. The CDR3 DNA is TGCGCCAGCAGCGTTGGGACTAGCGATTCCTACGAGCAGTACTTC.

This clonotype has a handful of counts. This sequence may be a read error, since a much larger clone differs from it by one base. The chain employs TRBV20-1 and TRBJ2-3, with no clear D. Germline loops: CDR1 DFQATT, CDR2 SNEGSKA (reference sequence). This CDR3 spans 12 amino acids. Trimming stripped 2 bases from V and 0 bases from J, with 3 bases between. CDR3 nucleotide sequence: TGCAGTGCTAGACAGAGCACAGATACGCAGTATTTT. As protein: CSARQSTDTQYF.

The chain joins TRBV11-2 to TRBJ1-2; no clear D. The CDR3 is 13 amino acids. Germline assignment: CDR1 SGHAT and CDR2 FQNNGV. Deletions cut 1 base from V and 4 bases from J, with 7 bases between. CDR3: CASSLVAGYGYTF. Here the CDR3 DNA reads TGTGCCAGCAGCTTAGTGGCAGGCTATGGCTACACCTTC.

This clonotype came up a few times. The J gene is TRBJ2-5, the V gene TRBV2, with TRBD2 matching 8 bases. This CDR3 comprises 14 residues. Unmatched junction bases numbered 6, after V lost 8 bases and J lost 1 base. The germline gives CDR1 SNHLY, CDR2 FYNNEI. CDR3 DNA: TGTGCCAGCCAGGTGCGGGAGGTCCAAGAGACCCAGTACTTC. This encodes CASQVREVQETQYF.

The rearrangement links TRBV6-2 or TRBV6-3 to TRBJ1-1, with 7 bases lining up with TRBD1. V was pared by 2 bases and J by 9 bases, with 6 bases of the junction left unmatched. CDR3 size: 13 residues. From germline, CDR1 is MNHEY and CDR2 SVGEGT. The CDR3 region is CASSYTDRSQAFF. The CDR3 DNA sequence: TGTGCCAGCAGTTACACGGACAGGTCCCAAGCTTTCTTT.

This clonotype was counted ten times or more. This chain connects TRBV10-3 to TRBJ1-2; the D gene is possibly TRBD1 (6 bases). Germline CDR1 ENHRY, CDR2 SYGVKD. This CDR3 has 12 residues. V gave up 10 bases and J gave up 6 bases, with 15 bases separating them. CDR3 bases: TGTGCCAGCCACAGGGAGAGTGATGGCTACACCTTC. Its protein is CASHRESDGYTF.

This clonotype appeared many times. This rearrangement joins TRBV29-1 to TRBJ2-7; D perhaps matches TRBD2 (7 bases). The CDR3 runs 13 residues. Trimming shortened V by 4 bases and J by 3 bases, and 13 bases separated the two germline ends. Germline V gives CDR1 SQVTM, CDR2 ANQGSEA. The chain's CDR3 is CSVGPAGHYEQYF. The CDR3 region has the DNA TGCAGCGTTGGTCCAGCGGGACACTACGAGCAGTACTTC.

In this sample, this clonotype turned up many times. This chain connects TRBV2 to TRBJ2-7; D perhaps matches TRBD1 (5 bases). CDR3 length: 12 residues. CDR1 and CDR2 from the germline V gene are SNHLY and FYNNEI. Between the trimmed V and J ends, which lost 3 bases and 2 bases, there was a span of 5 bases. The CDR3 DNA follows: TGTGCCAGCAGTGAGGACACCTACGAGCAGTACTTC. Residues: CASSEDTYEQYF.

This clonotype came up many times. The chain carries TRBV6-4 and TRBJ2-3, with 14 bases fitting TRBD2. The CDR3 totals 16 residues. V lost 8 bases to trimming and J lost 2 bases; unmatched junction nucleotides: 6. Germline CDR1 MRHNA, CDR2 SNTAGT. CDR3 DNA: TGTGCCAGCTATCGGGGACTAGCGGGGGACACAGATACGCAGTATTTT. Translation gives CASYRGLAGDTDTQYF.

In this sample, this clonotype turned up many times. The chain carries TRBV5-1 and TRBJ1-1, with a tentative D call TRBD1 (5 bases). Trimming left V 0 bases short and J 0 bases short, with 9 bases between. Looked up from germline, CDR1 is SGHRS and CDR2 is YFSETQ. There are 15 residues in the CDR3. CDR3 DNA sequence: TGCGCCAGCAGCTTGGCTGGGGGGTTGAACACTGAAGCTTTCTTT. This encodes CASSLAGGLNTEAFF.

The chain recombines TRBV6-1 with TRBJ1-3; D perhaps matches TRBD1 (5 bases). The CDR3 has 16 amino acids. Trimming stripped 0 bases from V and 3 bases from J, with 12 bases between. CDR1 MNHNS and CDR2 SASEGT come from the germline V gene. The CDR3 sequence: CASSEAGGLGGNTIYF. CDR3 nucleotides: TGTGCCAGCAGTGAAGCGGGGGGTCTAGGTGGAAACACCATATATTTT.

The chain couples TRBV10-3 to TRBJ2-3; TRBD2 might be the D (5 bases). CDR3 size: 17 residues. The germline V gene encodes CDR1 ENHRY and CDR2 SYGVKD. The V gene lost 11 bases and the J gene lost 0 bases, with 24 bases spanning the gap. The CDR3 bases are TGTGCCTCTACCCGGGCAGCCGAAGGACTCAGCACAGATACGCAGTATTTT. Its protein is CASTRAAEGLSTDTQYF.

This clonotype was seen ten or more times. This chain joins TRBV10-3 and TRBJ1-2; D not resolved. Trimming stripped 10 bases from V and 9 bases from J, with 9 bases between. The CDR3 is 9 residues long. The germline V gene has CDR1 ENHRY and CDR2 SYGVKD. This CDR3 is CATRIRYTF. Here the CDR3 DNA reads TGTGCCACCAGAATCCGCTACACCTTC.

V is TRBV3-1 and J is TRBJ2-2, with D perhaps TRBD2 (7 bases). This CDR3 contains 14 residues. CDR1 is LGHDT and CDR2 is YNNKEL in the germline V gene (reference sequence). V lost 11 bases and J lost 2, with 15 bases in between. CDR3 DNA sequence: TGTGCCGCCTTTGGCGGGGGCAACACCGGGGAGCTGTTTTTT. Residues: CAAFGGGNTGELFF.

This clonotype was seen only a few times. The chain links TRBV6-1 to TRBJ2-3; the match to TRBD2 covers 10 bases. This CDR3 is built from 15 residues. CDR1 is MNHNS, CDR2 SASEGT, per germline. V trimming: 6 bases; J trimming: 6 bases; junction bases outside the gene matches: 9. The CDR3 coding sequence is TGTGCCAGCAGCCAGAGCGGGGGGGCCGGTGATACGCAGTATTTT. Amino acids: CASSQSGGAGDTQYF.

Notes on this clonotype: A much larger clone differs by one base, so this may be a read error. The rearrangement joins TRBV5-1 to TRBJ2-1, with a weak D call TRBD2 (5 bases). This CDR3 contains 16 residues. Germline CDR1 SGHRS, CDR2 YFSETQ. CDR3 in amino acids: CSSSSGTTPPGDEQFF. In DNA, the CDR3 is TGCTCCAGCAGCAGTGGCACTACCCCTCCCGGGGATGAGCAGTTCTTC.

A few counts support this clonotype. The chain combines TRBV2 with TRBJ1-1, with D perhaps TRBD1 (5 bases). The CDR3 runs to 13 residues. CDR1 is SNHLY, CDR2 FYNNEI, per germline. V dropped 6 bases and J dropped 3 bases, with 11 bases sitting between them. CDR3 protein: CASSQGGHTEAFF. In nucleotides, the CDR3 is TGTGCCAGCAGCCAGGGAGGACACACTGAAGCTTTCTTT.

This clonotype was observed many times. J is TRBJ2-6 and V is TRBV24-1; no reliable D call. V was cut by 3 bases and J by 0 bases, with 8 bases left in between. CDR3 length equals 16 residues. Germline V gene data show CDR1 as KGHDR and CDR2 as SFDVKD. DNA for the CDR3: TGTGCCACCAGTGATCAGACAATCTCTGGGGCCAACGTCCTGACTTTC. Protein sequence: CATSDQTISGANVLTF.

Worth noting for this clonotype: Compared with germline, one end of the junction differs, possibly owing to a read error. The chain combines TRBV12-3 or TRBV12-4 with TRBJ1-5; tentative D call: TRBD1 (6 bases). The CDR3 contains 15 residues. The CDR3 spells CASRKQGLSNQPRHF. CDR3 in DNA: TGTGCCAGCAGAAAACAGGGTTTGAGCAATCAGCCCCGGCATTTT.

This clonotype was picked up many times. V gene TRBV20-1 combines with J gene TRBJ2-3; 7 bases are a match to TRBD1. The CDR3 has 16 amino acids. CDR1 is DFQATT and CDR2 is SNEGSKA in the germline V gene (reference sequence). The J segment lost 2 bases and the V segment lost 3 bases, leaving 11 bases of the junction unmatched. For the CDR3, the DNA is TGCAGTGCTAGCGAACCTTGGACAGGAGACACAGATACGCAGTATTTT. It is translated as CSASEPWTGDTDTQYF.

There are many counts of this clonotype. The V and J genes are TRBV7-2 and TRBJ2-1; 13 nucleotides line up with TRBD2. This CDR3 comprises 14 residues. Per the germline V gene, CDR1 is SGHTA and CDR2 is FQGNSA. Unmatched junction bases numbered 3, after V lost 5 bases and J lost 8 bases. The CDR3 nucleotides read TGTGCCAGCAGCCCGGGACTAGCGGGATATGAGCAGTTCTTC. Its translation: CASSPGLAGYEQFF.